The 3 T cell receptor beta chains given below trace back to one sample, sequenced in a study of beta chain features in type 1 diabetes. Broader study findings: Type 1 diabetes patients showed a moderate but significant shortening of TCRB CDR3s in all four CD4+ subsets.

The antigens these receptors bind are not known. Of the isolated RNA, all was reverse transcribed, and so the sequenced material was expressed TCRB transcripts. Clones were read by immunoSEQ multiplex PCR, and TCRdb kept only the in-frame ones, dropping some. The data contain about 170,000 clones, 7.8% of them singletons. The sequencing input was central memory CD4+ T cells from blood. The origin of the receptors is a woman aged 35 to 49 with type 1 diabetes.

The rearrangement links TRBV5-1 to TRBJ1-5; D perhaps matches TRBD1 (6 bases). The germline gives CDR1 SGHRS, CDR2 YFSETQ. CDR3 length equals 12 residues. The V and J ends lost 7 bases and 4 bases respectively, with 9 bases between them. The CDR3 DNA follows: TGCGCCAGCCAAACAGGGAATCAGCCCCAGCATTTT. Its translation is CASQTGNQPQHF.

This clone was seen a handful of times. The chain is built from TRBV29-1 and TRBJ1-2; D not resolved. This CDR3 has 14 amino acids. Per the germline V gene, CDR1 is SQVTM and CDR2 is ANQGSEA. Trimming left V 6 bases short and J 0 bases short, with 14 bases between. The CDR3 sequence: CSVSGGFSNYGYTF. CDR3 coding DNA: TGCAGCGTATCTGGAGGGTTTTCTAACTATGGCTACACCTTC.

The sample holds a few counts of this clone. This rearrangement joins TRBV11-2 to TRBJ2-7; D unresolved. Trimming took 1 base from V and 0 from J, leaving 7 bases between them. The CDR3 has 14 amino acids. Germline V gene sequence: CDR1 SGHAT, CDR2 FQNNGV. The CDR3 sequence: CASSLGLDSYEQYF. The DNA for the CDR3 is TGTGCCAGCAGCTTAGGGCTAGACTCCTACGAGCAGTACTTC.